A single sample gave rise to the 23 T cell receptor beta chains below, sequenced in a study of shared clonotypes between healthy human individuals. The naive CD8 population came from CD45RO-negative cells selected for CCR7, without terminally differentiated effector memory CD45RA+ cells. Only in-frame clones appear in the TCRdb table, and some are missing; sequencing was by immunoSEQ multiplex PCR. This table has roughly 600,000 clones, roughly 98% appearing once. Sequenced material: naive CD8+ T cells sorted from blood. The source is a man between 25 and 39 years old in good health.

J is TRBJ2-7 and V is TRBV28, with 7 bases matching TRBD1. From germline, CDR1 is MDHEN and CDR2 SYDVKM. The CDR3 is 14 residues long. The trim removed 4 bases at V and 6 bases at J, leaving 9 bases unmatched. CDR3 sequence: CASSSGDRAFEQYF. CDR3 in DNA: TGTGCCAGCAGTTCCGGTGACAGGGCATTCGAGCAGTACTTC. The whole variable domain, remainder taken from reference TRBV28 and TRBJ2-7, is DVKVTQSSRYLVKRTGEKVFLECVQDMDHENMFWYRQDPGLGLRLIYFSYDVKMKEKGDIPEGYSVSREKKERFSLILESASTNQTSMYLCASSSGDRAFEQYFGPGTRLTVT.

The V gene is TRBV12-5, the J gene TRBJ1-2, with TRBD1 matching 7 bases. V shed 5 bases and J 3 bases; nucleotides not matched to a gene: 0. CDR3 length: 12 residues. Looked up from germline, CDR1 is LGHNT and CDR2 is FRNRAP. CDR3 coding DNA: TGTGCTAGTGGTGGACAGGACTATGGCTACACCTTC. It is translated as CASGGQDYGYTF. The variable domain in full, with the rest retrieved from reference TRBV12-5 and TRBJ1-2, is DARVTQTPRHKVTEMGQEVTMRCQPILGHNTVFWYRQTMMQGLELLAYFRNRAPLDDSGMPKDRFSAEMPDATLATLKIQPSEPRDSAVYFCASGGQDYGYTFGSGTRLTVV.

Here the CDR3 reads CATSPGSGANVLTF. CDR3 DNA: TGTGCCACCAGCCCAGGCTCTGGGGCCAACGTCCTGACTTTC. This chain links TRBV15 with TRBJ2-6; D gene ambiguous. The CDR3 length is 14 residues. V gave up 5 bases and J gave up 0 bases, with 5 bases separating them. CDR1 is LNHNV and CDR2 is YYDKDF in the germline V gene (reference sequence). The full variable domain, rest sourced from reference TRBV15 and TRBJ2-6, is DAMVIQNPRYQVTQFGKPVTLSCSQTLNHNVMYWYQQKSSQAPKLLFHYYDKDFNNEADTPDNFQSRRPNTSFCFLDIRSPGLGDTAMYLCATSPGSGANVLTFGAGSRLTVL.

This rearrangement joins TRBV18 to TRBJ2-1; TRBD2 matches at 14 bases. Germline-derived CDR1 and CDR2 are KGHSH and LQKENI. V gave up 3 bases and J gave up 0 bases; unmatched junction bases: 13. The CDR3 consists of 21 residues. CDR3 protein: CASSPRAPGLAGVSSYNEQFF. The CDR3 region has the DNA TGTGCCAGCTCACCGAGGGCACCGGGACTAGCGGGAGTGAGCTCCTACAATGAGCAGTTCTTC.

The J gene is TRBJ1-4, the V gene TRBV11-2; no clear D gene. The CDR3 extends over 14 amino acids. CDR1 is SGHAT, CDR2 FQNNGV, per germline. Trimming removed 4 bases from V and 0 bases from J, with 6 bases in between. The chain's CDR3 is CASSYISTNEKLFF. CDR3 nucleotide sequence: TGTGCCAGCAGCTACATTTCAACTAATGAAAAACTGTTTTTT.

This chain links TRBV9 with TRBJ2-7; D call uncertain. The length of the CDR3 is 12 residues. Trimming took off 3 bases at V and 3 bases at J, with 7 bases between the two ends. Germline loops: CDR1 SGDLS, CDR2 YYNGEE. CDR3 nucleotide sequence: TGTGCCAGCAGCGCTACGGGCTACGAGCAGTACTTC. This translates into CASSATGYEQYF.

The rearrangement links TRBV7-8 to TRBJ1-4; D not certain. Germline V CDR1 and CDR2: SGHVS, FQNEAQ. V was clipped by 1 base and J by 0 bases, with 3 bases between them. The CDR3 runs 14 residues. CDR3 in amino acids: CASSLGATNEKLFF. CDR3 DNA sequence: TGTGCCAGCAGCTTAGGAGCAACTAATGAAAAACTGTTTTTT.

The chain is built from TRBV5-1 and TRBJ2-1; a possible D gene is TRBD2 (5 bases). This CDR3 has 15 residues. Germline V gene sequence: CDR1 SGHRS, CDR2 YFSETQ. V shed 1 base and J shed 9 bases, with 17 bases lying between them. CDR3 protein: CASSLLGSPSTEQFF. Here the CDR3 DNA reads TGCGCCAGCAGCTTGTTAGGGTCCCCTAGCACTGAGCAGTTCTTC.

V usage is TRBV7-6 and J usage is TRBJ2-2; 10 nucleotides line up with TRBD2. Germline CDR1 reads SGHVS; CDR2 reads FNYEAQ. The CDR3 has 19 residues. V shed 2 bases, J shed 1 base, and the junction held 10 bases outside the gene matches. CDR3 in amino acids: CASSLKLAGVGGNTGELFF. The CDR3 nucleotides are TGTGCCAGCAGCTTAAAGCTAGCGGGAGTAGGAGGGAACACCGGGGAGCTGTTTTTT.

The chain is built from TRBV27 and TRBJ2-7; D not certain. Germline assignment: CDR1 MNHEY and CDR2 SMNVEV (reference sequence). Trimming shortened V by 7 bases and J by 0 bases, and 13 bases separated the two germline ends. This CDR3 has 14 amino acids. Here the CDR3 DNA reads TGTGCCAGCACTCGGGCCGGCGGCTCCTACGAGCAGTACTTC. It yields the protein CASTRAGGSYEQYF.

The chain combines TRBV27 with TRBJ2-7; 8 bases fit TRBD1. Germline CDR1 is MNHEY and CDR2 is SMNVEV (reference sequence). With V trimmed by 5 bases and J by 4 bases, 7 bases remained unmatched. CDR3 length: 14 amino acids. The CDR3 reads CASSPSGQEYEQYF. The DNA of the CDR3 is TGTGCCAGCAGTCCCTCGGGACAGGAATACGAGCAGTACTTC.

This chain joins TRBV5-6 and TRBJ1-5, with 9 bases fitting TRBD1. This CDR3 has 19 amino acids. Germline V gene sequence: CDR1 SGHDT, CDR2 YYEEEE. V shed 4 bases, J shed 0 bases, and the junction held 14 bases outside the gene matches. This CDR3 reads CASSTNPDRGELSNQPQHF. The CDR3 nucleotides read TGTGCCAGCAGCACAAACCCGGACAGGGGAGAGCTTAGCAATCAGCCCCAGCATTTT.

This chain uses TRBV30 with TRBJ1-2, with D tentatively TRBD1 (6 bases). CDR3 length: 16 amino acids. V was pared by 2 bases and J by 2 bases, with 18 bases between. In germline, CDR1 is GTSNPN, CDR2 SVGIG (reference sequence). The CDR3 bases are TGTGCCTGGAGTACCCCACAGGGACTACACAACTATGGCTACACCTTC. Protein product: CAWSTPQGLHNYGYTF.

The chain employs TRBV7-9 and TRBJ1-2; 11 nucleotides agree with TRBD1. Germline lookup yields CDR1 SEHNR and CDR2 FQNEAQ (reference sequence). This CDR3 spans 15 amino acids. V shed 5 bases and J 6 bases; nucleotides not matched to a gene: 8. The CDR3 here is CASSPRDRGVDGYTF. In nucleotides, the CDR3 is TGTGCCAGCAGCCCCCGGGACAGGGGGGTGGATGGCTACACCTTC.

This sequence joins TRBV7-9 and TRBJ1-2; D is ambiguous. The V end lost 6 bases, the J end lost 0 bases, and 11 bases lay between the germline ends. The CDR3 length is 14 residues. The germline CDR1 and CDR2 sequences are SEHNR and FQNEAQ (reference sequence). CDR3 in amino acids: CASSPGEANYGYTF. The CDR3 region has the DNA TGTGCCAGCAGTCCGGGAGAAGCTAACTATGGCTACACCTTC.

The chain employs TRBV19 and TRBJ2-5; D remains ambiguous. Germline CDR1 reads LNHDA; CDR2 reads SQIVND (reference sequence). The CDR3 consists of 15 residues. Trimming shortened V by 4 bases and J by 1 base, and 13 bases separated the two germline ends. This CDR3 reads CASSTLSRVQETQYF. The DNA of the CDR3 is TGTGCCAGTAGTACCCTCTCACGGGTCCAAGAGACCCAGTACTTC.

The DNA of the CDR3 is TGTGCCTCCGACCCCGGGACAGGGGGGCACGAGCAGTACTTC. This codes for CASDPGTGGHEQYF. The chain has TRBV19 and TRBJ2-7, with 11 bases that match TRBD1. Looked up from germline, CDR1 is LNHDA and CDR2 is SQIVND (reference sequence). The CDR3 has 14 residues. The trim removed 11 bases at V and 5 bases at J, leaving 11 bases unmatched.

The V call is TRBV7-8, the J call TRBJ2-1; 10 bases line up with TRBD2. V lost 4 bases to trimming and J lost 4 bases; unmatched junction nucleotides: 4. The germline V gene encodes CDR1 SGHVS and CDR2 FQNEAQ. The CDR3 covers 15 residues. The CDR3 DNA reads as TGTGCCAGCAGCTCCACTAGCGGGACTTACAATGAGCAGTTCTTC. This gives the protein CASSSTSGTYNEQFF.

DNA for the CDR3: TGTGCCAGCAGCTTAGCGGTCGGACAGAGCTCCTACGAGCAGTACTTC. Amino acid sequence: CASSLAVGQSSYEQYF. The chain joins TRBV7-9 to TRBJ2-7; maybe TRBD1 (6 bases). The CDR3 extends over 16 amino acids. CDR1 is SEHNR, CDR2 FQNEAQ, per germline (reference sequence). The ends were cut back, 0 bases at V and 0 bases at J, with 12 bases in the middle.

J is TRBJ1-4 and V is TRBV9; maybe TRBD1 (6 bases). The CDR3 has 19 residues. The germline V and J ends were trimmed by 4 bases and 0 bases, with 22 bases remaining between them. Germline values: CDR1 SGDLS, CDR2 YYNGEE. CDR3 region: CASSPTPSGGPATNEKLFF. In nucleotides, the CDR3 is TGTGCCAGCAGCCCGACGCCTTCGGGGGGGCCCGCAACTAATGAAAAACTGTTTTTT.

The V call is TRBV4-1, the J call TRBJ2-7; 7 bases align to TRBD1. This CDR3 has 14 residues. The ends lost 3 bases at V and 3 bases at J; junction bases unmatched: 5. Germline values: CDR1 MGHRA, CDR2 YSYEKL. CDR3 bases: TGCGCCAGCAGCCACCCTGGACAGGACTACGAGCAGTACTTC. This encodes CASSHPGQDYEQYF.

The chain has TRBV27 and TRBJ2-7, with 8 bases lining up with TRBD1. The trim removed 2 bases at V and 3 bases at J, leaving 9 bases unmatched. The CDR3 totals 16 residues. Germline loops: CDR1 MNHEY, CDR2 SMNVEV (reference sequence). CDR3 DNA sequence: TGTGCCAGCAGTTTAAGGACAGGGTCCATCATCTACGAGCAGTACTTC. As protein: CASSLRTGSIIYEQYF.

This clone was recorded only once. CDR3 nucleotides: TGTGCCAGCAGCTTGAGGCACAGGGGGCAGCCCCAGCATTTT. Its protein is CASSLRHRGQPQHF. The chain carries TRBV5-8 and TRBJ1-5, with 8 bases that match TRBD1. The junction had 4 bases not matched to a gene; V was cut back by 1 base and J by 7 bases. CDR3 length: 14 amino acids. From germline, CDR1 is SGHTS and CDR2 YDEGEE. The full variable domain, its missing parts supplied by reference TRBV5-8 and TRBJ1-5, is EAGVTQSPTHLIKTRGQQATLRCSPISGHTSVYWYQQALGLGLQFLLWYDEGEERNRGNFPPRFSGRQFPNYSSELNVNALELEDSALYLCASSLRHRGQPQHFGDGTRLSIL.